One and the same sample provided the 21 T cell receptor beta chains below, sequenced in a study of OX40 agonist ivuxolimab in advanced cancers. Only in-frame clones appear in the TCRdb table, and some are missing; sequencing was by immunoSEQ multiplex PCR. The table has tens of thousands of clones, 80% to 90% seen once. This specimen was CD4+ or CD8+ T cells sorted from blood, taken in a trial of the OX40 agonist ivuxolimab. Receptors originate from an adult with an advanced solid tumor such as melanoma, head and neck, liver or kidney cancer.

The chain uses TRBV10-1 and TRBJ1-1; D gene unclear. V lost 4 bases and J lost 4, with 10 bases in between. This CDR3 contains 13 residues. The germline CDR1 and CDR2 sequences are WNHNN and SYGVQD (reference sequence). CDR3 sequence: CASSVGGITEAFF. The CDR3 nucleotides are TGCGCCAGCAGTGTGGGTGGTATCACTGAAGCTTTCTTT.

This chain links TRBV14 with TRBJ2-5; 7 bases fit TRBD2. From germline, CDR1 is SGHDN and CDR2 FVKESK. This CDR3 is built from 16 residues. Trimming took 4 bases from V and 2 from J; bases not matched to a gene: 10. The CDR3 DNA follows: TGTGCCAGCAGCCTCAGAAAGGGTAGCGGGCAAGAGACCCAGTACTTC. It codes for CASSLRKGSGQETQYF.

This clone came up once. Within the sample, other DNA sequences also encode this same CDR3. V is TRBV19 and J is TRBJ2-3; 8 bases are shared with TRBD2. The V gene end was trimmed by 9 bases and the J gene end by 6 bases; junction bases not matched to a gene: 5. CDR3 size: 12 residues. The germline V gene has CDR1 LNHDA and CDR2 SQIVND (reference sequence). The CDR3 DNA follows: TGTGCCAGCTCGGGGGGGCCTGATACGCAGTATTTT. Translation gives CASSGGPDTQYF.

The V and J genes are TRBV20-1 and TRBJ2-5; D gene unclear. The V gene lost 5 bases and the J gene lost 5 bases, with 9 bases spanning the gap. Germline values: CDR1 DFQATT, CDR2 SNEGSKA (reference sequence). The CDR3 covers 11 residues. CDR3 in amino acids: CSAQQGETQYF. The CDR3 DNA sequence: TGCAGTGCTCAACAAGGGGAGACCCAGTACTTC.

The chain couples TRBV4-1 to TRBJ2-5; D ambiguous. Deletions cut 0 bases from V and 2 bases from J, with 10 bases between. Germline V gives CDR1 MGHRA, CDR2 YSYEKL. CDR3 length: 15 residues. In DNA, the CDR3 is TGCGCCAGCAGCCAAGATGGTATGGTACAAGAGACCCAGTACTTC. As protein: CASSQDGMVQETQYF.

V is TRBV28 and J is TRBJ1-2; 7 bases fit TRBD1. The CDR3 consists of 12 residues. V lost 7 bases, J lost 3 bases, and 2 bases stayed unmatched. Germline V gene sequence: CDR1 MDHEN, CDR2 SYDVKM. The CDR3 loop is CASTGTDYGYTF. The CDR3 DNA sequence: TGTGCCAGCACTGGGACAGACTATGGCTACACCTTC.

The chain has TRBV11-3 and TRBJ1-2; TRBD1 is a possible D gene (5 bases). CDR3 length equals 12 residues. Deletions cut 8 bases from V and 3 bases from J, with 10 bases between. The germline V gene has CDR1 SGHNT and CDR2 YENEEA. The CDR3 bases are TGTGCCAGCGGCAGGGAGGACTATGGCTACACCTTC. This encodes CASGREDYGYTF.

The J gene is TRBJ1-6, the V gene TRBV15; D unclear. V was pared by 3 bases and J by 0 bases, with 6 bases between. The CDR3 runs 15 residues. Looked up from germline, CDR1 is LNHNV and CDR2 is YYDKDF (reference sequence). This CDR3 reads CATSRHSSYNSPLHF. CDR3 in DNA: TGTGCCACCAGCAGGCACAGCTCCTATAATTCACCCCTCCACTTT.

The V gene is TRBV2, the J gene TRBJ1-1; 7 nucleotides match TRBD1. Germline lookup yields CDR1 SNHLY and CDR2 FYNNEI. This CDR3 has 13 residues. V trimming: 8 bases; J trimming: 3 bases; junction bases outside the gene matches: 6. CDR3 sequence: CASEGQGDTEAFF. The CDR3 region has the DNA TGTGCCAGCGAGGGTCAGGGGGACACTGAAGCTTTCTTT.

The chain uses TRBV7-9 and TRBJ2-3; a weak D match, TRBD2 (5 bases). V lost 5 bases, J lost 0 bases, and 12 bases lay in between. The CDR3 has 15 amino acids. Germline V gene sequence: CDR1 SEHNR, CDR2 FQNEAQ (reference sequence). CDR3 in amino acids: CASSTPSGSTDTQYF. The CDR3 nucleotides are TGTGCCAGCAGCACCCCCAGCGGTAGCACAGATACGCAGTATTTT.

The CDR3 DNA reads TGTGCCAGCAGCCCTGGGGGCCTGGGGCACTACGAGCAGTACTTC. Translation: CASSPGGLGHYEQYF. V is TRBV7-2 and J is TRBJ2-7, with D possibly matching TRBD1 (6 bases). Germline CDR1 SGHTA, CDR2 FQGNSA. The CDR3 contains 15 residues. The V end lost 5 bases, the J end lost 3 bases, and 17 bases lay between the germline ends.

As DNA, the CDR3 is TGTGCCAGCAGCTTAGGGGAAGGGGTCACCGGGGAGCTGTTTTTT. This gives the protein CASSLGEGVTGELFF. The chain recombines TRBV7-8 with TRBJ2-2, with TRBD1 as a possible D gene (5 bases). The V end was cut by 1 base, the J end by 4 bases, with 10 bases between. Germline assignment: CDR1 SGHVS and CDR2 FQNEAQ. The CDR3 sequence is 15 residues long. The full variable domain, its missing parts supplied by reference TRBV7-8 and TRBJ2-2, is GAGVSQSPRYKVAKRGQDVALRCDPISGHVSLFWYQQALGQGPEFLTYFQNEAQLDKSGLPSDRFFAERPEGSVSTLKIQRTQQEDSAVYLCASSLGEGVTGELFFGEGSRLTVL.

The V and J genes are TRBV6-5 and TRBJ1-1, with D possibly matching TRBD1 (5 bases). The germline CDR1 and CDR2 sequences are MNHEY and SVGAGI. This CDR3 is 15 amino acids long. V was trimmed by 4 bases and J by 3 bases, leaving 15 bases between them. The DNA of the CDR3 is TGTGCCAGCAGTTCCCCGGAACGGGGGGACACTGAAGCTTTCTTT. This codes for CASSSPERGDTEAFF.

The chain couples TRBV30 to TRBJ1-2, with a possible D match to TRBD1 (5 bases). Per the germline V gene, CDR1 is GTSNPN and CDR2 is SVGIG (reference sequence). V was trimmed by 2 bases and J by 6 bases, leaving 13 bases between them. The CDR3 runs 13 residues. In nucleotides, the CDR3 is TGTGCCTGGAGTCCCGGGACGGTCCATGGCTACACCTTC. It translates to CAWSPGTVHGYTF.

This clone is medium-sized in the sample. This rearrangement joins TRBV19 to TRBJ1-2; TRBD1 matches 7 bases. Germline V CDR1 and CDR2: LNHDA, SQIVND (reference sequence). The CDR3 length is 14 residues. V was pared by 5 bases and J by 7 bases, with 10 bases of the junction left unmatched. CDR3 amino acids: CASSVPGQSLGYTF. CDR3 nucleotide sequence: TGTGCCAGTAGTGTCCCGGGACAGTCTCTTGGCTACACCTTC.

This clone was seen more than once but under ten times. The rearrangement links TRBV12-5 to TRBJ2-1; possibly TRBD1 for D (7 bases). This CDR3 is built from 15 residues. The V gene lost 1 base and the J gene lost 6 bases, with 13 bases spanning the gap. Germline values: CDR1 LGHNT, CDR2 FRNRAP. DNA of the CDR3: TGTGCTAGTGGTTTGGGGACAGGAGGGTCCAATGAGCAGTTCTTC. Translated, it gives CASGLGTGGSNEQFF.

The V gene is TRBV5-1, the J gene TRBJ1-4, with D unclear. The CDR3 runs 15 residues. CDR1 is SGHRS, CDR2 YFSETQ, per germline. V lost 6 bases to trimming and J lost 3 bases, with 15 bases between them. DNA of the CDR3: TGCGCCAGCAAAACCACCCAGGAGCCTAATGAAAAACTGTTTTTT. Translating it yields CASKTTQEPNEKLFF. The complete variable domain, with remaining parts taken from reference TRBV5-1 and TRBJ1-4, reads KAGVTQTPRYLIKTRGQQVTLSCSPISGHRSVSWYQQTPGQGLQFLFEYFSETQRNKGNFPGRFSGRQFSNSRSEMNVSTLELGDSALYLCASKTTQEPNEKLFFGSGTQLSVL.

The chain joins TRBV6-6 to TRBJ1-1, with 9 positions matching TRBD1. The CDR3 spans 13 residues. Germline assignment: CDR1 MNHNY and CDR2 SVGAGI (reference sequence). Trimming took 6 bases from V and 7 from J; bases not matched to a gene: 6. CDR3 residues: CASRTGGHDEAFF. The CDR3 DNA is TGTGCCAGCAGAACAGGGGGCCATGATGAAGCTTTCTTT.

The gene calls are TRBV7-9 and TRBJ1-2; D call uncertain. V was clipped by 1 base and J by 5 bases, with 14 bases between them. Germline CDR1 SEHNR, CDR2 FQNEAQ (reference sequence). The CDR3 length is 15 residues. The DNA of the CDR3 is TGTGCCAGCAGCTTAGAGATATCGACCCCTTATGGCTACACCTTC. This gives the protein CASSLEISTPYGYTF.

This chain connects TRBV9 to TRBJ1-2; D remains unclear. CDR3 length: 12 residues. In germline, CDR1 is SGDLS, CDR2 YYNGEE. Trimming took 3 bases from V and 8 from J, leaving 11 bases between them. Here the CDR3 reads CASSASLGGYTF. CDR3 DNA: TGTGCCAGCAGCGCCTCATTGGGGGGCTACACCTTC.

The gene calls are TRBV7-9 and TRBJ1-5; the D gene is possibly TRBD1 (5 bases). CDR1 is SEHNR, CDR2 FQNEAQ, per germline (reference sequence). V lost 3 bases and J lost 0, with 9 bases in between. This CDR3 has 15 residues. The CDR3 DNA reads TGTGCCAGCAGCTTGGGGCCTCATAGCAATCAGCCCCAGCATTTT. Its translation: CASSLGPHSNQPQHF.